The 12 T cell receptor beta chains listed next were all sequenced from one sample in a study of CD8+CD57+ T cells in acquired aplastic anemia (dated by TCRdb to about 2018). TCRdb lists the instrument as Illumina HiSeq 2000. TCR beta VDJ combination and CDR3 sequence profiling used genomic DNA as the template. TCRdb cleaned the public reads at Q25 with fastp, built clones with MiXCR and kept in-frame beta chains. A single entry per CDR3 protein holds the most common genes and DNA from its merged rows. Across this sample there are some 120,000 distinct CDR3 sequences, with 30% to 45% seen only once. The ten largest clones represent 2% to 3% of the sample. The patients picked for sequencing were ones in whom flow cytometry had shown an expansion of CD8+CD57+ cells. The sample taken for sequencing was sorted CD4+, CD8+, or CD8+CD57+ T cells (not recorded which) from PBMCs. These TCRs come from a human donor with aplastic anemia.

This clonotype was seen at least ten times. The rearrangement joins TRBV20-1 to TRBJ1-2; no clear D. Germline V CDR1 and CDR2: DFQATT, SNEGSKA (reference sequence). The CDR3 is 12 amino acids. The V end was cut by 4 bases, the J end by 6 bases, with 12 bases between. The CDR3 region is CSANPDGNGYTF. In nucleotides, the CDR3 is TGCAGTGCTAACCCGGACGGGAATGGCTACACCTTC.

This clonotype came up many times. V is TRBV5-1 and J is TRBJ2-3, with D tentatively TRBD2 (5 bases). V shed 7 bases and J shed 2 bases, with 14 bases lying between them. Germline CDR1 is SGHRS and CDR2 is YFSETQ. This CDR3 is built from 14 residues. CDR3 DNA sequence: TGCGCCAGCGCCCTAGGAGGATCCACAGATACGCAGTATTTT. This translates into CASALGGSTDTQYF.

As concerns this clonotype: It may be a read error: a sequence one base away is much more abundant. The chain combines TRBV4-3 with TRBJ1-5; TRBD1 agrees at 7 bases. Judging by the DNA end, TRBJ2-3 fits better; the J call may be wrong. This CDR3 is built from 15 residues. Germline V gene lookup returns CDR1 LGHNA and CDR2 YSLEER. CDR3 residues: CASSQKGDSNQPQYF. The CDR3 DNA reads TGCGCCAGCAGCCAAAAGGGGGACAGCAATCAGCCCCAGTATTTT.

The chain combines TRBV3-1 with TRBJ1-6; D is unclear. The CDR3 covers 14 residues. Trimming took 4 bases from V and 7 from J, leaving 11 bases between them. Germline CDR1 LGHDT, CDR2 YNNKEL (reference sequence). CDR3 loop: CASSPRAGNSPLHF. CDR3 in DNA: TGTGCCAGCAGCCCTCGGGCGGGGAATTCACCCCTCCACTTT.

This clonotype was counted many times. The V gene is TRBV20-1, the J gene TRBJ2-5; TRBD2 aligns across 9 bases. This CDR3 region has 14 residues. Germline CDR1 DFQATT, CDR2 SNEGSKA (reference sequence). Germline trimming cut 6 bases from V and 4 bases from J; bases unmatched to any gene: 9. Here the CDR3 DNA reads TGCAGTGCCGATAGCGGGGGTGGAGGAGAGACCCAGTACTTC. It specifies CSADSGGGGETQYF.

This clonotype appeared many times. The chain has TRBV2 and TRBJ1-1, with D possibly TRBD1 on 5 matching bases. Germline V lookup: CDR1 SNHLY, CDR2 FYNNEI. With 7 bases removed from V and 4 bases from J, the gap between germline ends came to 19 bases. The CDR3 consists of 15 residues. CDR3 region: CASIETAVRVTEAFF. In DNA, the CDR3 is TGTGCCAGCATCGAGACAGCAGTTAGAGTCACTGAAGCTTTCTTT.

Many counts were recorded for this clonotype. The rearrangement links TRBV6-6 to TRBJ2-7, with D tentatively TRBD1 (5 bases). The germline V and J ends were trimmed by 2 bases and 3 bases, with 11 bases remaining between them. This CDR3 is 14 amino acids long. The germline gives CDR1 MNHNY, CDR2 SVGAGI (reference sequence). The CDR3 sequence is CASSYVGRVYEQYF. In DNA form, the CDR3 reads TGTGCCAGCAGTTACGTCGGCAGGGTCTACGAGCAGTACTTC.

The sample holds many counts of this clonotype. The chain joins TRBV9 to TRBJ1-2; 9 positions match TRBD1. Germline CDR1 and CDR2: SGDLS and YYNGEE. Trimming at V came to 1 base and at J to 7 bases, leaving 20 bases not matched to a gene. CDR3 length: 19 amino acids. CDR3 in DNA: TGTGCCAGCAGCGTAACTCCGGGACAGGGAGGACTTGGAGCTCTTGGCTACACCTTC. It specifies CASSVTPGQGGLGALGYTF.

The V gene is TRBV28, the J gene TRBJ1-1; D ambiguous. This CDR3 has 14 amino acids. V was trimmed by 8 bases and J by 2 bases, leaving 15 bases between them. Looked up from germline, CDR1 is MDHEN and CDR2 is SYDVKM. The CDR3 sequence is CASLTWETNTEAFF. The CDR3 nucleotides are TGTGCCAGCCTCACATGGGAGACAAACACTGAAGCTTTCTTT.

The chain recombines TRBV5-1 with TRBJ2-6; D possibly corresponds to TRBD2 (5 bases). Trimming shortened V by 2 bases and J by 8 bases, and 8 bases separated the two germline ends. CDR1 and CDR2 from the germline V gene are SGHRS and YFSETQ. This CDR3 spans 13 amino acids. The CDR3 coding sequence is TGCGCCAGCAGCTTCGGGGAAACCAACGTCCTGACTTTC. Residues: CASSFGETNVLTF.

CDR3: CASSHPGQSPSSYEQYF. The CDR3 DNA follows: TGTGCCAGCAGCCACCCAGGACAGTCTCCCAGCTCCTACGAGCAGTACTTC. The V gene is TRBV3-1, the J gene TRBJ2-7, with TRBD1 as a possible D gene (6 bases). Deletions cut 3 bases from V and 0 bases from J, with 18 bases between. Germline assignment: CDR1 LGHDT and CDR2 YNNKEL (reference sequence). The CDR3 is 17 residues long.

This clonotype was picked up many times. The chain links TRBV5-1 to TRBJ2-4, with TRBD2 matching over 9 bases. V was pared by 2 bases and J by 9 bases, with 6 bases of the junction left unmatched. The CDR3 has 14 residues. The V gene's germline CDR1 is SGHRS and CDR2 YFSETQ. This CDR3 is CASSFGGGALIQYF. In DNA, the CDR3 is TGCGCCAGCAGCTTTGGCGGGGGGGCCCTCATTCAGTACTTC.